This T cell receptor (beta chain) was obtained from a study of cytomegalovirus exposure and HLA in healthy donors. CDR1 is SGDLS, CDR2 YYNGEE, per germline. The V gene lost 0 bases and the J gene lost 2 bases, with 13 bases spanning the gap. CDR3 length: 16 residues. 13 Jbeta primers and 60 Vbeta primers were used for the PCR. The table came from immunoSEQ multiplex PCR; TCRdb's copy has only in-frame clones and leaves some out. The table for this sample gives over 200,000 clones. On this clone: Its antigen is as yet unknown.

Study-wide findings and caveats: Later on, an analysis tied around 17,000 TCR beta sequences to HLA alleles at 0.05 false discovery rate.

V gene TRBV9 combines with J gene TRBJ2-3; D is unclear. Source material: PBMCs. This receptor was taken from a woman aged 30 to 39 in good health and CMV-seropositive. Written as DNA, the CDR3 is TGTGCCAGCAGCGTAGAGGTGAGGTGGGTCACAGATACGCAGTATTTT. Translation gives CASSVEVRWVTDTQYF.